This TCR beta chain was found in a study of lymphopenia after photon versus proton radiotherapy. The study's findings and limits: Post-nadir diversity loss with photons came from oligoclonal expansion, particularly CD8+ Temra cells. Proton therapy kept repertoires fairly stable, unlike photons, which gained effector/memory cells. Only patients who died were analyzed for survival; proton advantage is unproven. Post-nadir TCR diversity decline inversely tracked overall survival among those who died.

Here immunoSEQ multiplex PCR was the method, and the copy in TCRdb shows in-frame clones only, minus some. This repertoire shows 52,000 or so clones, more than 85% found once; its top ten account for about a sixth. Regarding this clone: Its target is unknown.

Germline-derived CDR1 and CDR2 are SGHTA and FQGTGA. The V gene lost 5 bases and the J gene lost 3 bases, with 10 bases spanning the gap. The CDR3 has 13 residues. The receptor was derived from a woman aged 40 to 50 with cholangiocarcinoma. The sequences come from peripheral blood, collected from a patient treated with photon-based radiotherapy. The chain employs TRBV7-3 and TRBJ2-5; D may be TRBD1 or TRBD2 (5 bases each). The CDR3 here is CASSPGTKETQYF. CDR3 in DNA: TGTGCCAGCAGCCCAGGGACGAAAGAGACCCAGTACTTC.